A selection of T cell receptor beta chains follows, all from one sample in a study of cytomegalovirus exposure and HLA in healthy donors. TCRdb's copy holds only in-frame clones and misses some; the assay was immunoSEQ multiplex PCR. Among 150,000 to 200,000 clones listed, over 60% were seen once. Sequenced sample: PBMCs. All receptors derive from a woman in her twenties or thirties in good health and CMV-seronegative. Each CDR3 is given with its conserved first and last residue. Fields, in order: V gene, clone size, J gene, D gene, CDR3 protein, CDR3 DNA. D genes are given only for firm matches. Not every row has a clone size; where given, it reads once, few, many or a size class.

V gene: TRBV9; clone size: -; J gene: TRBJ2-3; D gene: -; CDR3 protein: CASSVFTGSTDTQYF; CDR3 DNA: TGTGCCAGCAGCGTATTTACAGGGAGCACAGATACGCAGTATTTT
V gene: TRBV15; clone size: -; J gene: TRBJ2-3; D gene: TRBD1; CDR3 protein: CATSLDRGTDTQYF; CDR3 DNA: TGTGCCACCAGCCTGGACAGGGGGACAGATACGCAGTATTTT
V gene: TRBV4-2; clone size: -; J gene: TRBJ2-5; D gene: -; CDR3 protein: CASSQVGLAPTQYF; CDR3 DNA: TGTGCCAGCAGCCAAGTCGGGCTAGCTCCGACCCAGTACTTC
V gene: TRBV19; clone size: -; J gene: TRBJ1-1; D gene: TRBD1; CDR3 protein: CASSIGHRGATEAFF; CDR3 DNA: TGTGCCAGTAGTATCGGCCACAGGGGAGCCACTGAAGCTTTCTTT
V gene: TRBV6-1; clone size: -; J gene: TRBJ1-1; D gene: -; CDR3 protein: CASSPARARETEAFF; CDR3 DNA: TGTGCCAGCAGTCCTGCCAGGGCCCGGGAGACTGAAGCTTTCTTT
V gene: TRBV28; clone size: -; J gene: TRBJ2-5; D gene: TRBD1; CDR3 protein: CASSLVTGVQETQYF; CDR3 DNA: TGTGCCAGCAGTTTAGTTACAGGGGTACAAGAGACCCAGTACTTC
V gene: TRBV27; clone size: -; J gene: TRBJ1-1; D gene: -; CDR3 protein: CASATGNTEAFF; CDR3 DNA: TGTGCCAGCGCAACGGGAAACACTGAAGCTTTCTTT
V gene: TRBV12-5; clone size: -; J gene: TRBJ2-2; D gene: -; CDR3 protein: CASGWGQGNTGELFF; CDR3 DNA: TGTGCTAGTGGTTGGGGTCAGGGCAACACCGGGGAGCTGTTTTTT
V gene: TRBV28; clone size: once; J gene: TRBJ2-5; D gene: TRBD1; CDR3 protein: CASSFDRGKIQYF; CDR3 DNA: TGTGCCAGCAGTTTCGACAGGGGGAAAATCCAGTACTTC
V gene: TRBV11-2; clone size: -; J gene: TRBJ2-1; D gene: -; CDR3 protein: CASSSPRRARLGEQFF; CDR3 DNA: TGTGCCAGCAGCTCCCCCCGGCGGGCGCGCCTCGGTGAGCAGTTCTTC
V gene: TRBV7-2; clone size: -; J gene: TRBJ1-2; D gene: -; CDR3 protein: CASSFLGSGYGYTF; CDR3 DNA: TGTGCCAGCAGCTTTTTGGGAAGCGGGTATGGCTACACCTTC
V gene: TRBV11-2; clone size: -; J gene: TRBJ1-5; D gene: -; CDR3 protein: CASSLGGIGNQPQHF; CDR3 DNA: TGTGCCAGCAGCTTAGGAGGTATAGGCAATCAGCCCCAGCATTTT
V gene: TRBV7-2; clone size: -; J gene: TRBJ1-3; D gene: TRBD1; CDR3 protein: CASSWTGTGDTNTIYF; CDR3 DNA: TGTGCCAGCAGCTGGACTGGGACAGGGGATACGAACACCATATATTTT
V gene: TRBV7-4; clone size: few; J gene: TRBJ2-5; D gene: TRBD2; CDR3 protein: CASSLDLLAGTQYF; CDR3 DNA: TGTGCCAGCAGCTTAGATCTACTAGCGGGGACCCAGTACTTC
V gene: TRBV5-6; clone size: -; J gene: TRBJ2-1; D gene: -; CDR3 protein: CASSPRILPHNEQFF; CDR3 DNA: TGTGCCAGCAGCCCCAGGATCCTCCCCCACAATGAGCAGTTCTTC
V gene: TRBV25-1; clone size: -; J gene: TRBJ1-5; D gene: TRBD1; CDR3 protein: CASSEGGHRGIQHF; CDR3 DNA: TGTGCCAGCAGTGAGGGGGGTCACAGGGGGATCCAGCATTTT
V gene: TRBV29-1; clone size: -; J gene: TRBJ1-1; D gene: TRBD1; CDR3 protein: CSAVGTGGATEAFF; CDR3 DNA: TGCAGCGCCGTAGGGACAGGGGGCGCGACTGAAGCTTTCTTT
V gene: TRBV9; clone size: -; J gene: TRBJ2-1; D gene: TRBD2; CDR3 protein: CASSPRLAGPYNEQFF; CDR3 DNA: TGTGCCAGCAGCCCGCGACTAGCGGGACCCTACAATGAGCAGTTCTTC
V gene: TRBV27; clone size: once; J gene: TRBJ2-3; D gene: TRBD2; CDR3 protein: CASSFLADPSTDTQYF; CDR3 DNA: TGTGCCAGCAGTTTTCTAGCGGACCCTAGCACAGATACGCAGTATTTT
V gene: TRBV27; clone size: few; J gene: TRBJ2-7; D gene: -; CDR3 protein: CASSLSGGYSYEQYF; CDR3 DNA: TGTGCCAGCAGTTTATCGGGCGGGTACTCCTACGAGCAGTACTTC
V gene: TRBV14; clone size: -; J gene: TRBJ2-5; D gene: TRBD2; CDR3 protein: CASGLANQETQYF; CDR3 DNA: TGTGCCTCGGGACTAGCGAATCAAGAGACCCAGTACTTC
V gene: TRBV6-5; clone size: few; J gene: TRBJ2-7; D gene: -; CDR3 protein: CASRQGGRAYEQYF; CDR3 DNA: TGTGCCAGCAGACAGGGTGGAAGGGCCTACGAGCAGTACTTC